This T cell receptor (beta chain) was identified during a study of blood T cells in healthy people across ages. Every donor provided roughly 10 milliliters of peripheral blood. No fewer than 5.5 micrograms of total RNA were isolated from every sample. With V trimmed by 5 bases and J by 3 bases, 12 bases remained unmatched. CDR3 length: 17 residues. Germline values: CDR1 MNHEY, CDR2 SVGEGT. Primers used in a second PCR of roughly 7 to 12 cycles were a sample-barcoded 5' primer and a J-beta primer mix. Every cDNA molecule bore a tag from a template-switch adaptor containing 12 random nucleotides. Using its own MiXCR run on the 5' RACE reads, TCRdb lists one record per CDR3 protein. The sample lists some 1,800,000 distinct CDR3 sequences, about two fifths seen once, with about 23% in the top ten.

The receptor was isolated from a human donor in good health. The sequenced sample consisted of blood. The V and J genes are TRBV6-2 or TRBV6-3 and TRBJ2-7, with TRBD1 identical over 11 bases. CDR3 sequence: CASSNRGSDRGHYEQYF. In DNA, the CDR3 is TGTGCCAGCAGTAACAGAGGATCGGACAGGGGGCACTACGAGCAGTACTTC.